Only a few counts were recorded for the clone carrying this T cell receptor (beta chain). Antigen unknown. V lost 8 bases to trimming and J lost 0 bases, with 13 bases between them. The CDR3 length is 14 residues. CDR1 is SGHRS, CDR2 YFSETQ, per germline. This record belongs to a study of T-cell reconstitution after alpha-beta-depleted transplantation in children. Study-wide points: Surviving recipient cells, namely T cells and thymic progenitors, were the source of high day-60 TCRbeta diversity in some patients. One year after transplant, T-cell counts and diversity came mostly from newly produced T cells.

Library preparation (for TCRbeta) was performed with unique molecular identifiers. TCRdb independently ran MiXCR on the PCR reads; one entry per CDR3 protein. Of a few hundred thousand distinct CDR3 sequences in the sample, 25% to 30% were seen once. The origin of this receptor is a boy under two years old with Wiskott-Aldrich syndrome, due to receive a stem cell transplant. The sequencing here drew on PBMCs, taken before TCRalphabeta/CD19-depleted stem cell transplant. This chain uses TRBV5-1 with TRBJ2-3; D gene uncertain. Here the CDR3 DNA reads TGCGCCAGTGCGCCAGAGACTAGCACAGATACGCAGTATTTT. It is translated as CASAPETSTDTQYF.